Listed below are T cell receptor beta chains from one sample, sequenced in a study of CD8+ T cells in alopecia areata. Only in-frame clones appear in the TCRdb table, and some are missing; sequencing was by immunoSEQ multiplex PCR. This sample yields roughly 97,000 clones, of which 41% are seen a single time; roughly 1.3% belongs to the top ten. The specimen was CD4+ T cells sorted from blood. All receptors come from a human donor with alopecia areata. Each CDR3 is given with its conserved first and last residue. Each record gives: V gene, D gene, clone size, J gene, CDR3 DNA, CDR3 protein. A D gene is named only where the DNA matches it firmly. Not all rows give a size; the values are once, few, many and, for expanded clones, a class.

v_gene: TRBV5-1; d_gene: TRBD1; abundance: -; j_gene: TRBJ1-2; CDR3nt: TGCGCCAGCAGCTCAACAGGGGTGGGCTATGGCTACACCTTC; CDR3aa: CASSSTGVGYGYTF
v_gene: TRBV4-3; d_gene: TRBD1; abundance: once; j_gene: TRBJ2-3; CDR3nt: TGCGCCAGCAGCCAAGACTCCTGGGACAGGTGGGATACGCAGTATTTT; CDR3aa: CASSQDSWDRWDTQYF
v_gene: TRBV29-1; d_gene: TRBD1; abundance: -; j_gene: TRBJ2-7; CDR3nt: TGCAGCGTTGCTCGGACAGGGGGCTACGAGCAGTACTTC; CDR3aa: CSVARTGGYEQYF
v_gene: TRBV4-1; d_gene: TRBD1; abundance: -; j_gene: TRBJ1-2; CDR3nt: TGCGCCAGCAGCCCCGAGACAGGGTCTGGCTACACCTTC; CDR3aa: CASSPETGSGYTF
v_gene: TRBV30; d_gene: -; abundance: -; j_gene: TRBJ2-4; CDR3nt: TGTGCCTGGGGGAGGACAGTAGCCGAAAACATTCAGTACTTC; CDR3aa: CAWGRTVAENIQYF
v_gene: TRBV7-2; d_gene: -; abundance: -; j_gene: TRBJ2-3; CDR3nt: TGTGCCAGCAGCTTAGCGGCGTTGTCTGATACGCAGTATTTT; CDR3aa: CASSLAALSDTQYF
v_gene: TRBV7-2; d_gene: TRBD2; abundance: -; j_gene: TRBJ2-3; CDR3nt: TGTGCCAGCAGCCTGTATAGCGGGTGGGGCACAGATACGCAGTATTTT; CDR3aa: CASSLYSGWGTDTQYF
v_gene: TRBV6-5; d_gene: TRBD1; abundance: -; j_gene: TRBJ2-5; CDR3nt: TGTGCCAGCAGCGGGACAGTTTCGTACCAAGAGACCCAGTACTTC; CDR3aa: CASSGTVSYQETQYF
v_gene: TRBV4-2; d_gene: -; abundance: -; j_gene: TRBJ2-1; CDR3nt: TGTGCCAGCAGCCTCGGACCCGCGTACAATGAGCAGTTCTTC; CDR3aa: CASSLGPAYNEQFF
v_gene: TRBV30; d_gene: -; abundance: -; j_gene: TRBJ2-7; CDR3nt: TGTGCCTGGGGCCGTCTAGCCTCCGAGCAGTACTTC; CDR3aa: CAWGRLASEQYF
v_gene: TRBV20-1; d_gene: -; abundance: -; j_gene: TRBJ2-5; CDR3nt: TGCAGTGCTACAGAGGAGACCCAGTACTTC; CDR3aa: CSATEETQYF
v_gene: TRBV5-1; d_gene: TRBD2; abundance: -; j_gene: TRBJ2-1; CDR3nt: TGCGCCAGCAGCTTGGGACTAGCGATCTACAATGAGCAGTTCTTC; CDR3aa: CASSLGLAIYNEQFF
v_gene: TRBV27; d_gene: -; abundance: -; j_gene: TRBJ2-7; CDR3nt: TGTGCCAGCAGTTTAGACTACTCCTACGAGCAGTACTTC; CDR3aa: CASSLDYSYEQYF
v_gene: TRBV5-4; d_gene: -; abundance: few; j_gene: TRBJ2-7; CDR3nt: TGTGCCAGCAGCTTAGAACTGAACTCCTACGAGCAGTACTTC; CDR3aa: CASSLELNSYEQYF
v_gene: TRBV2; d_gene: -; abundance: -; j_gene: TRBJ2-3; CDR3nt: TGTGCCAGCAGTGAGGGCCTAAGCACAGATACGCAGTATTTT; CDR3aa: CASSEGLSTDTQYF
v_gene: TRBV30; d_gene: TRBD1; abundance: -; j_gene: TRBJ2-7; CDR3nt: TGTGCCTGGAGTGGATTGGACAGGGACGCGAACGAGCAGTACTTC; CDR3aa: CAWSGLDRDANEQYF
v_gene: TRBV4-3; d_gene: TRBD1; abundance: -; j_gene: TRBJ1-1; CDR3nt: TGCGCCAGCAGCCTAGGGACAGCTAGTAACACTGAAGCTTTCTTT; CDR3aa: CASSLGTASNTEAFF
v_gene: TRBV11-2; d_gene: TRBD2; abundance: -; j_gene: TRBJ2-2; CDR3nt: TGTGCCAGCAGCCCCAGCGGGAGTGCAACCGGGGAGCTGTTTTTT; CDR3aa: CASSPSGSATGELFF
v_gene: TRBV10-3; d_gene: -; abundance: few; j_gene: TRBJ2-6; CDR3nt: TGTGCCATCAGTGACCCCTCTGGGGCCAACGTCCTGACTTTC; CDR3aa: CAISDPSGANVLTF
v_gene: TRBV19; d_gene: -; abundance: -; j_gene: TRBJ1-2; CDR3nt: TGTGCCAGTACTACCTCTTCGCCAGGGGAATTCTCCAACTATGGCTACACCTTC; CDR3aa: CASTTSSPGEFSNYGYTF
v_gene: TRBV30; d_gene: TRBD1; abundance: -; j_gene: TRBJ1-1; CDR3nt: TGTGCCTGGACCTCGGACAGGGGGCTTTTGGAAACTGAAGCTTTCTTT; CDR3aa: CAWTSDRGLLETEAFF
v_gene: TRBV19; d_gene: -; abundance: few; j_gene: TRBJ2-6; CDR3nt: TGTGCCAGTAGTATATCTGCCTCATACTCTGGGGCCAACGTCCTGACTTTC; CDR3aa: CASSISASYSGANVLTF
v_gene: TRBV5-1; d_gene: TRBD2; abundance: few; j_gene: TRBJ2-1; CDR3nt: TGCGCCAGCAGCCTAGCGGGAGGGCCTGGTGAGCAGTTCTTC; CDR3aa: CASSLAGGPGEQFF
v_gene: TRBV7-3; d_gene: TRBD1; abundance: -; j_gene: TRBJ2-7; CDR3nt: TGTGCCAGCACCTTGTCAACAGGGGGCAAGCAGTACTTC; CDR3aa: CASTLSTGGKQYF
v_gene: TRBV30; d_gene: TRBD1; abundance: -; j_gene: TRBJ2-7; CDR3nt: TGTGCCTGGAGTTCGCAGGGGGTGTCTGAGCAGTACTTC; CDR3aa: CAWSSQGVSEQYF
v_gene: TRBV7-9; d_gene: -; abundance: few; j_gene: TRBJ2-7; CDR3nt: TGTGCCAGCAGCTTAGTAGGGGAGCAGTACTTC; CDR3aa: CASSLVGEQYF